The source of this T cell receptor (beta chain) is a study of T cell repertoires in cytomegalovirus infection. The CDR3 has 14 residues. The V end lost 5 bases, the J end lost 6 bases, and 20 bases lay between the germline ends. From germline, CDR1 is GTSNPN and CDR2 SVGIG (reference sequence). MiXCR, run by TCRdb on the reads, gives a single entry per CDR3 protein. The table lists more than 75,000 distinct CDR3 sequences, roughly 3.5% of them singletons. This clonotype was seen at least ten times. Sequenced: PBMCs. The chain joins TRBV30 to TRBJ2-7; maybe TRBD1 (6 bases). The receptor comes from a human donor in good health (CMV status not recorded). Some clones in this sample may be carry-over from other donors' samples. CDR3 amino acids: CAWRHRQTGSEQYF. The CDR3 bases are TGTGCCTGGCGACACCGGCAAACAGGGTCCGAGCAGTACTTC. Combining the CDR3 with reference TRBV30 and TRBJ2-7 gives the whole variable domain SQTIHQWPATLVQPVGSPLSLECTVEGTSNPNLYWYRQAAGRGLQLLFYSVGIGQISSEVPQNLSASRPQDRQFILSSKKLLLSDSGFYLCAWRHRQTGSEQYFGPGTRLTVT.